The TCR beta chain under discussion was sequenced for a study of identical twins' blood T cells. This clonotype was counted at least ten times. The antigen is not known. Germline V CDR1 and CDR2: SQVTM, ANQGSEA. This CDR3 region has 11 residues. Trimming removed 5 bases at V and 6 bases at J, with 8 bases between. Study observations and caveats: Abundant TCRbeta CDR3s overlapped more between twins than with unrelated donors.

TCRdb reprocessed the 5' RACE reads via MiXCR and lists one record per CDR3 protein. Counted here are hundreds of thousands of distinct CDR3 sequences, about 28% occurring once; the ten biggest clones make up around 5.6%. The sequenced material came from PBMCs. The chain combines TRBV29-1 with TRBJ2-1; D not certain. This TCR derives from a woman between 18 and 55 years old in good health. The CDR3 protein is CSVYRSNEQFF. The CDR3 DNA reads TGCAGCGTTTATCGGAGCAATGAGCAGTTCTTC.